This T cell receptor beta chain comes out of a study of blood T cell repertoires in COVID-19. On the study more broadly: The samples span acute and convalescent COVID-19 from the United States, Italy and Spain. T cells, B-cell-depleted T cells, or PBMCs provided the cDNA or gDNA that served as material.

In germline, CDR1 is KGHDR, CDR2 SFDVKD. Trimming removed 9 bases from V and 1 base from J; junction bases left unmatched: 18. The CDR3 runs to 19 residues. Authors' data handling: The authors estimated nucleated cell counts from reference gene primer amplification. Produced via immunoSEQ multiplex PCR; TCRdb's table is partial and in-frame only. That table supplies the V and J calls and clone size; D and trimming were determined from the DNA. The data show about 210,000 clones, about four fifths seen once. Sequenced input: peripheral blood. The clonotype originates from a woman between 45 and 60 years old with acute or convalescent COVID-19. The chain joins TRBV24-1 to TRBJ2-3; 10 bases agree with TRBD1. The CDR3 loop reads CATPLLGTGATIRTDTQYF. The CDR3 DNA reads TGTGCCACCCCATTGTTAGGGACAGGGGCGACAATACGCACAGATACGCAGTATTTT.